This is a list of T cell receptor beta chains from one sample in a study of blood T cell repertoires in COVID-19. Clones were sequenced by immunoSEQ multiplex PCR, and TCRdb holds only the in-frame ones, with some missing. The data contain some 160,000 clones, approximately 84% of them seen just once; the ten biggest clones take up more than 11%. Sequences were obtained from peripheral blood. The source is an elderly woman with acute or convalescent COVID-19. Both conserved end residues are trimmed from each CDR3.

CDR3 protein	CDR3 length	V gene	J gene
ASSPTALGGYT	11	TRBV12-3/TRBV12-4	TRBJ1-2
ASSQRREQF	9	TRBV19	TRBJ2-1
AISTPSQQPQH	11	TRBV10-3	TRBJ1-5
ASSQGSTGGADYGYT	15	TRBV4-2	TRBJ1-2
ASSLRGGLWGYT	12	TRBV28	TRBJ1-2
ASRLTGQRRNEQF	13	TRBV6-5	TRBJ2-1
ASSLGRGLSVEAF	13	TRBV11-3	TRBJ1-1
ASSLDGITEAF	11	TRBV27	TRBJ1-1
ASSSGGAYEQY	11	TRBV7-2	TRBJ2-7
ASSLIGGGSYEQY	13	TRBV14	TRBJ2-7
ASSDAPSAGGGYT	13	TRBV2	TRBJ1-2
ASTRGDSSYNEQF	13	TRBV5-1	TRBJ2-1
AWRMTGALTDTQY	13	TRBV30	TRBJ2-3
ASRENAYEQY	10	TRBV12-3/TRBV12-4	TRBJ2-7
ASSLGEGQGYGNTIY	15	TRBV4-1	TRBJ1-3
ASSGGLFLGQPQH	13	TRBV2	TRBJ1-5
ASSSSRAGDSYNEQF	15	TRBV11-2	TRBJ2-1
ASTDSGLGGGEQY	13	TRBV19	TRBJ2-7
ASRSTPPYSNQPQH	14	TRBV19	TRBJ1-5
ASRLGQNYGYT	11	TRBV2	TRBJ1-2
ASSGQMNTEAF	11	TRBV2	TRBJ1-1
ASSSGGGEQY	10	TRBV11-2	TRBJ2-7
ASSPDGNSPLH	11	TRBV7-9	TRBJ1-6
SVEDRAGVYNEQF	13	TRBV29-1	TRBJ2-1
AWLAGYYNEQF	11	TRBV30	TRBJ2-1
ATSRDEVSNQPQH	13	TRBV15	TRBJ1-5
ASSFPGTSGSYEQY	14	TRBV28	TRBJ2-7
ASRPSSGNTIY	11	TRBV5-1	TRBJ1-3
ASKVTWNTGELF	12	TRBV6-4	TRBJ2-2
AWARQGTGELF	11	TRBV30	TRBJ2-2
AWSVGGNTEAF	11	TRBV30	TRBJ1-1
ASSRGSVNEKLF	12	TRBV5-4	TRBJ1-4
ASSADRGLIQLF	12	TRBV2	TRBJ1-4
ASAGVRPPSGLWEQF	15	TRBV18	TRBJ2-1
ASSFGQDNSPLH	12	TRBV27	TRBJ1-6
ASSPPRSNTEAF	12	TRBV18	TRBJ1-1
ASRPGQGASYEQY	13	TRBV19	TRBJ2-7
ASSPQLESSYEQY	13	TRBV3-1/TRBV3-2	TRBJ2-7
STQGPDEKLF	10	TRBV29-1	TRBJ1-4
ASSESGYPYNEQF	13	TRBV2	TRBJ2-1
ASSLVPGTDGNTIY	14	TRBV11-2	TRBJ1-3
ASRRGRGSTGELF	13	TRBV27	TRBJ2-2
ASSLARLAGAGTDTQY	16	TRBV3-1/TRBV3-2	TRBJ2-3
ASSPPGLGTEAF	12	TRBV18	TRBJ1-1
ASSLRLRGGNEQF	13	TRBV5-4	TRBJ2-1
ASSSATGGTEAF	12	TRBV6-5	TRBJ1-1
ASSPDINYGYT	11	TRBV7-8	TRBJ1-2
ASSLNLNPNTEAF	13	TRBV7-8	TRBJ1-1
ASSSLTGSSSYNSPLH	16	TRBV13	TRBJ1-6
ASSLGRGSPEQY	12	TRBV3-1/TRBV3-2	TRBJ2-7
ASSQVYQGGSNEQF	14	TRBV4-1	TRBJ2-1
ASSPRPGRGDYGYT	14	TRBV7-2	TRBJ1-2
ASRGTSGGGYEQY	13	TRBV6-5	TRBJ2-7
AWRDVGGAQH	10	TRBV30	TRBJ1-5
ASSPFALDRGDTEAF	15	TRBV23-1	TRBJ1-1